The rows below give T cell receptor beta chains drawn from one sample of a study of radiation and T cells in renal cell carcinoma. Produced via immunoSEQ multiplex PCR; TCRdb's table is partial and in-frame only. The table has 15,000 to 20,000 clones, roughly three fifths seen once. The sample in question was tumor tissue, obtained from a patient whose treatment was nephrectomy without radiotherapy. The receptors originated from a man between 50 and 59 years old with renal cell carcinoma. CDR3s include the opening cysteine and the closing phenylalanine or tryptophan. The order of the fields is CDR3 length, D gene, V gene, clone size, J gene, CDR3 DNA, CDR3 protein. A D gene is named only where the DNA matches it firmly. Clone size is shown for a subset of rows, as once, few, many or a class of expanded clone.

cdr3_length: 13; d_call: .; v_call: TRBV6-5; clone_size: .; j_call: TRBJ2-7; cdr3_nt: TGTGCCACCGAGAGGGGGAGTCCCTACGAGCAGTACTTC; cdr3_aa: CATERGSPYEQYF
cdr3_length: 13; d_call: .; v_call: TRBV7-9; clone_size: .; j_call: TRBJ2-7; cdr3_nt: TGTGCCAGCAGCTTAAACAGCTACGACGAGCAGTACTTC; cdr3_aa: CASSLNSYDEQYF
cdr3_length: 15; d_call: TRBD1; v_call: TRBV13; clone_size: many; j_call: TRBJ1-2; cdr3_nt: TGTGCCAGCAGCGAACGGACAGGGGGCGTTTATGGCTACACCTTC; cdr3_aa: CASSERTGGVYGYTF
cdr3_length: 15; d_call: TRBD2; v_call: TRBV4-2; clone_size: .; j_call: TRBJ2-7; cdr3_nt: TGTGCCAGCAGCCAAGATCTGTGGGGGGGCTACGAGCAGTACTTC; cdr3_aa: CASSQDLWGGYEQYF
cdr3_length: 11; d_call: TRBD2; v_call: TRBV19; clone_size: .; j_call: TRBJ2-5; cdr3_nt: TGTGCCACGGGGGGCCAAGAGACCCAGTACTTC; cdr3_aa: CATGGQETQYF
cdr3_length: 14; d_call: .; v_call: TRBV7-9; clone_size: .; j_call: TRBJ2-3; cdr3_nt: TGTGCCAGCAGCTTAGAGAAGGGCACAGATACGCAGTATTTT; cdr3_aa: CASSLEKGTDTQYF
cdr3_length: 15; d_call: TRBD1; v_call: TRBV11-2; clone_size: .; j_call: TRBJ1-1; cdr3_nt: TGTGCCAGCAGCTCGGACAGGATAATGAACACTGAAGCTTTCTTT; cdr3_aa: CASSSDRIMNTEAFF
cdr3_length: 15; d_call: .; v_call: TRBV7-6; clone_size: .; j_call: TRBJ2-5; cdr3_nt: TGTGCCAGCAGCTTAGCGCTGGCGTTCGGGGAGACCCAGTACTTC; cdr3_aa: CASSLALAFGETQYF
cdr3_length: 14; d_call: .; v_call: TRBV6-5; clone_size: .; j_call: TRBJ1-3; cdr3_nt: TGTGCCAGCAGTGGACAGTACTCTGGAAACACCATATATTTT; cdr3_aa: CASSGQYSGNTIYF
cdr3_length: 16; d_call: TRBD1; v_call: TRBV14; clone_size: .; j_call: TRBJ2-3; cdr3_nt: TGTGCCAGCAGCCAAGAAGGGACAGCGAACACAGATACGCAGTATTTT; cdr3_aa: CASSQEGTANTDTQYF
cdr3_length: 16; d_call: TRBD1; v_call: TRBV12-5; clone_size: .; j_call: TRBJ2-1; cdr3_nt: TGTGCTAGTGGTTTGGCGGGGGACAGGGGGCGAAATGAGCAGTTCTTC; cdr3_aa: CASGLAGDRGRNEQFF
cdr3_length: 14; d_call: .; v_call: TRBV7-2; clone_size: .; j_call: TRBJ1-2; cdr3_nt: TGTGCCAGCAGCTTATGGGGGGGCGCCTATGGCTACACCTTC; cdr3_aa: CASSLWGGAYGYTF
cdr3_length: 16; d_call: TRBD2; v_call: TRBV28; clone_size: few; j_call: TRBJ2-1; cdr3_nt: TGTGCCAGCAGTAGGGGTCTAGCGGGAGGGCCAAATGAGCAGTTCTTC; cdr3_aa: CASSRGLAGGPNEQFF
cdr3_length: 13; d_call: .; v_call: TRBV5-1; clone_size: .; j_call: TRBJ1-5; cdr3_nt: TGCGCCAGCAGCGAAACCCCCGATCAGCCCCAGCATTTT; cdr3_aa: CASSETPDQPQHF
cdr3_length: 15; d_call: .; v_call: TRBV14; clone_size: .; j_call: TRBJ2-3; cdr3_nt: TGTGCCAGCAGCCAAGAGCGGGGTGTCGCAGATACGCAGTATTTT; cdr3_aa: CASSQERGVADTQYF
cdr3_length: 13; d_call: .; v_call: TRBV2; clone_size: .; j_call: TRBJ2-7; cdr3_nt: TGTGCCAGCAGTGAAGCCCCGTACTACGAGCAGTACTTC; cdr3_aa: CASSEAPYYEQYF
cdr3_length: 14; d_call: TRBD1; v_call: TRBV19; clone_size: .; j_call: TRBJ1-1; cdr3_nt: TGTGCCAGTAGTATGGACAGGGGGGGCACTGAAGCTTTCTTT; cdr3_aa: CASSMDRGGTEAFF
cdr3_length: 13; d_call: .; v_call: TRBV12-5; clone_size: .; j_call: TRBJ2-2; cdr3_nt: TGTGCTAGTGCTTCGACTAACACCGGGGAGCTGTTTTTT; cdr3_aa: CASASTNTGELFF
cdr3_length: 18; d_call: .; v_call: TRBV5-1; clone_size: few; j_call: TRBJ2-6; cdr3_nt: TGCGCCAGCAGCCGCGGGGCGGACCTGGGCTCTGGGGCCAACGTCCTGACTTTC; cdr3_aa: CASSRGADLGSGANVLTF
cdr3_length: 17; d_call: TRBD2; v_call: TRBV5-6; clone_size: .; j_call: TRBJ2-1; cdr3_nt: TGTGCCAGCAGCTCTGTCCCGGGGGGGACGGACTACAATGAGCAGTTCTTC; cdr3_aa: CASSSVPGGTDYNEQFF
cdr3_length: 15; d_call: TRBD1; v_call: TRBV9; clone_size: .; j_call: TRBJ1-1; cdr3_nt: TGTGCCAGCAGCGGGACAGGGGGGACCGGCGCTGAAGCTTTCTTT; cdr3_aa: CASSGTGGTGAEAFF
cdr3_length: 12; d_call: .; v_call: TRBV19; clone_size: few; j_call: TRBJ2-1; cdr3_nt: TGTGCCAGTAGTATCGAGGTCAATGAGCAGTTCTTC; cdr3_aa: CASSIEVNEQFF
cdr3_length: 13; d_call: .; v_call: TRBV4-2; clone_size: few; j_call: TRBJ1-3; cdr3_nt: TGTGCCAGCAGCCAAGCTTCTGGAAACACCATATATTTT; cdr3_aa: CASSQASGNTIYF
cdr3_length: 17; d_call: .; v_call: TRBV15; clone_size: many; j_call: TRBJ1-2; cdr3_nt: TGTGCCACCAGCAGGGTCCCCAGGGCTTCCCTCCGCTATGGCTACACCTTC; cdr3_aa: CATSRVPRASLRYGYTF
cdr3_length: 15; d_call: TRBD1; v_call: TRBV19; clone_size: .; j_call: TRBJ1-2; cdr3_nt: TGTGCCAGTAGTTCGACGCGGACAGGAAACTATGGCTACACCTTC; cdr3_aa: CASSSTRTGNYGYTF
cdr3_length: 13; d_call: .; v_call: TRBV7-8; clone_size: once; j_call: TRBJ1-5; cdr3_nt: TGTGCCAGCAGCCGGGGGGGGAATCAGCCCCAGCATTTT; cdr3_aa: CASSRGGNQPQHF
cdr3_length: 15; d_call: TRBD1; v_call: TRBV4-3; clone_size: .; j_call: TRBJ2-2; cdr3_nt: TGCGCCAGCAGCCAGGACAGGGCGAACACCGGGGAGCTGTTTTTT; cdr3_aa: CASSQDRANTGELFF
cdr3_length: 16; d_call: .; v_call: TRBV7-6; clone_size: .; j_call: TRBJ2-4; cdr3_nt: TGTGCCAGCAGTCCCCATGGGGGTCTAGCCAAAAACATTCAGTACTTC; cdr3_aa: CASSPHGGLAKNIQYF
cdr3_length: 13; d_call: .; v_call: TRBV4-3; clone_size: few; j_call: TRBJ2-7; cdr3_nt: TGCGCCAGCAGCCAAGTCGTTGCGGACGAGCAGTACTTC; cdr3_aa: CASSQVVADEQYF
cdr3_length: 15; d_call: .; v_call: TRBV9; clone_size: few; j_call: TRBJ1-1; cdr3_nt: TGTGCCAGCAGCGTAGCTACGGGTCCGAACACTGAAGCTTTCTTT; cdr3_aa: CASSVATGPNTEAFF
cdr3_length: 15; d_call: .; v_call: TRBV18; clone_size: .; j_call: TRBJ1-6; cdr3_nt: TGTGCCAGCTCACCCCGGGCCGAGTATAATTCACCCCTCCACTTT; cdr3_aa: CASSPRAEYNSPLHF
cdr3_length: 13; d_call: .; v_call: TRBV6-6; clone_size: .; j_call: TRBJ1-2; cdr3_nt: TGTGCCAGTACGACCCCCACTAACTATGGCTACACCTTC; cdr3_aa: CASTTPTNYGYTF
cdr3_length: 13; d_call: .; v_call: TRBV19; clone_size: .; j_call: TRBJ1-4; cdr3_nt: TGTGCCAGTAATTCAGGAACTAATGAAAAACTGTTTTTT; cdr3_aa: CASNSGTNEKLFF
cdr3_length: 14; d_call: TRBD1; v_call: TRBV30; clone_size: .; j_call: TRBJ1-1; cdr3_nt: TGTGCCTGGGCGACAGGGACCGTAAATCCTGAAGCTTTCTTT; cdr3_aa: CAWATGTVNPEAFF
cdr3_length: 13; d_call: .; v_call: TRBV9; clone_size: .; j_call: TRBJ2-7; cdr3_nt: TGTGCCAGCAGCACAAGAGTGGGGTACGAGCAGTACTTC; cdr3_aa: CASSTRVGYEQYF
cdr3_length: 14; d_call: .; v_call: TRBV27; clone_size: few; j_call: TRBJ1-1; cdr3_nt: TGTGCCAGCAGTGTGGGCACACCCGGCACTGAAGCTTTCTTT; cdr3_aa: CASSVGTPGTEAFF
cdr3_length: 15; d_call: TRBD1; v_call: TRBV19; clone_size: .; j_call: TRBJ1-2; cdr3_nt: TGTGCCAGTAGTATCGGACAGGGGGCTAACTATGGCTACACCTTC; cdr3_aa: CASSIGQGANYGYTF